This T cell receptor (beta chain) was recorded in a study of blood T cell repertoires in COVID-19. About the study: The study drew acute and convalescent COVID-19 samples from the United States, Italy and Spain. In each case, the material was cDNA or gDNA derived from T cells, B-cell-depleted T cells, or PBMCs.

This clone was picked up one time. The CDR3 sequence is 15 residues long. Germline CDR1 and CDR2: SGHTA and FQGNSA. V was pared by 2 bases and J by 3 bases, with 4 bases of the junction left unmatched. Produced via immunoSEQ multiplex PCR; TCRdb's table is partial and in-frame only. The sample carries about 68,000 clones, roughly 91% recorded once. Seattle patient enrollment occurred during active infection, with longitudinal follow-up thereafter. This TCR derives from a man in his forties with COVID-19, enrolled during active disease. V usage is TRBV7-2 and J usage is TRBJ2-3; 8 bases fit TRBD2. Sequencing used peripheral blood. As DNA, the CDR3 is TGTGCCAGCAGCTTAAAAGCGGGGGTAACAGATACGCAGTATTTT. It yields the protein CASSLKAGVTDTQYF.